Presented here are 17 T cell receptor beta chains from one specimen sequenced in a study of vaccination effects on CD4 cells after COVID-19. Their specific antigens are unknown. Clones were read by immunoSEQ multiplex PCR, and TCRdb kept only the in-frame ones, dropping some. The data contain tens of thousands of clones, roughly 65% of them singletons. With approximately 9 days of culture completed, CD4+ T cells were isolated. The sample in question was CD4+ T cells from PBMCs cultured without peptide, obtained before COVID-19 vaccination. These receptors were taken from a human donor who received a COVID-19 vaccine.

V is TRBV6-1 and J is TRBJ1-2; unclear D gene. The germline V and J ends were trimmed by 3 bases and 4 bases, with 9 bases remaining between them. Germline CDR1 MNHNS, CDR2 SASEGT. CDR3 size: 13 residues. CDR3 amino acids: CASSDEGGYGYTF. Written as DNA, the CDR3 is TGTGCCAGCAGTGATGAGGGCGGCTATGGCTACACCTTC.

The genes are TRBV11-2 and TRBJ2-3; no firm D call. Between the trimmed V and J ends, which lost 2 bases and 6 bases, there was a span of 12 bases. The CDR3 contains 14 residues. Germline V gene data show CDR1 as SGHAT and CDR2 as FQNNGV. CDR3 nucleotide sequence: TGTGCCAGCAGCTTATGGAGTGAGACGGATACGCAGTATTTT. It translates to CASSLWSETDTQYF.

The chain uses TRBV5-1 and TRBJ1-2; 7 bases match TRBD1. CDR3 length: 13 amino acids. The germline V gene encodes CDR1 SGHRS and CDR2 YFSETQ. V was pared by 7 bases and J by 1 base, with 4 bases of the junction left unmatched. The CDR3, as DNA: TGCGCCAGCTCGGGACAGAGTAACTATGGCTACACCTTC. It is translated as CASSGQSNYGYTF.

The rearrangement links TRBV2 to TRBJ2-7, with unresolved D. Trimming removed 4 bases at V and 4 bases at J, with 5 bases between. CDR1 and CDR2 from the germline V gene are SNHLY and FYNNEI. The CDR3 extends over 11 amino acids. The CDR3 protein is CASSVKYEQYF. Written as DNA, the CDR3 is TGTGCCAGCAGTGTGAAATACGAGCAGTACTTC.

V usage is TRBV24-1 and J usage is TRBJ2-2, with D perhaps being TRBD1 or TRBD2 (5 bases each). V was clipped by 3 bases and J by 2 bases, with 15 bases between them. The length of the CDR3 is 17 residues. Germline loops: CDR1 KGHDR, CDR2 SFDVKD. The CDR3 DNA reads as TGTGCCACCAGTGATGGATACAGGAGGATAAACACCGGGGAGCTGTTTTTT. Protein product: CATSDGYRRINTGELFF.

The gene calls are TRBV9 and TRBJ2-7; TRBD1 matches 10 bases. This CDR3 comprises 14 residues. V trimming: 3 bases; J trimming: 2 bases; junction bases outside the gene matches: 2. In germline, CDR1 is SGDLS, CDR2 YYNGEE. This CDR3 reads CASSEGTGAYEQYF. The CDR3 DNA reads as TGTGCCAGCAGCGAGGGGACAGGGGCCTACGAGCAGTACTTC.

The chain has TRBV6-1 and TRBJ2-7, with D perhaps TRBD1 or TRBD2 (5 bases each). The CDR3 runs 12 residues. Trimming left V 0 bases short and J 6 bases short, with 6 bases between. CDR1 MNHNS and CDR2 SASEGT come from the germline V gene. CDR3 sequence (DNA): TGTGCCAGCAGTGAAGCGGGGGTCGAGCAGTACTTC. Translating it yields CASSEAGVEQYF.

DNA for the CDR3: TGTGCCAGCAGACGAGCCAGGCTAGCGGGAGTTAGGACAGATACGCAGTATTTT. It is translated as CASRRARLAGVRTDTQYF. The chain links TRBV27 to TRBJ2-3, with 10 bases that match TRBD2. CDR1 is MNHEY and CDR2 is SMNVEV in the germline V gene (reference sequence). Germline trimming cut 6 bases from V and 3 bases from J; bases unmatched to any gene: 15. The CDR3 is 18 amino acids.

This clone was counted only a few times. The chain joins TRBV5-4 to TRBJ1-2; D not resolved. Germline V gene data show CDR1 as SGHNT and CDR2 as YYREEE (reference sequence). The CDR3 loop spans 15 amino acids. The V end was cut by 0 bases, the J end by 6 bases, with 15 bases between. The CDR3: CASSLAGLGSNGYTF. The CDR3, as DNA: TGTGCCAGCAGCTTGGCCGGGCTGGGCTCGAATGGCTACACCTTC.

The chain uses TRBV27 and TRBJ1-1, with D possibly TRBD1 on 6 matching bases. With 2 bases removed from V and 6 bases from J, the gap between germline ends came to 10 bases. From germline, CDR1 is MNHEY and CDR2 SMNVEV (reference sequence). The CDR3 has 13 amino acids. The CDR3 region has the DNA TGTGCCAGCAGTTTACGGGGGGCAGCTGAAGCTTTCTTT. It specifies CASSLRGAAEAFF.

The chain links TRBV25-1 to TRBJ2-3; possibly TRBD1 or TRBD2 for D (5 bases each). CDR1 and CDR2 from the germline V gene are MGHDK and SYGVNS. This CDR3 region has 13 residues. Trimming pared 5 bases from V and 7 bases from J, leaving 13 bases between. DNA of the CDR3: TGTGCCAGCAGTCCCATCGGGGCGAATACGCAGTATTTT. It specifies CASSPIGANTQYF.

The CDR3 DNA is TGTGCCATCCGAAAAGGGGGGGCAGGGGCCGACTATGGCTACACCTTC. Translating it yields CAIRKGGAGADYGYTF. The chain carries TRBV10-3 and TRBJ1-2; D might be TRBD1 (6 bases). This CDR3 has 16 amino acids. V lost 8 bases to trimming and J lost 3 bases, with 22 bases between them. The germline V gene has CDR1 ENHRY and CDR2 SYGVKD.

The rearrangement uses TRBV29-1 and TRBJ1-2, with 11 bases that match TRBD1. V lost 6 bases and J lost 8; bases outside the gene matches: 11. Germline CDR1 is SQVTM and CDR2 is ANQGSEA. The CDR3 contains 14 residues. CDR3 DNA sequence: TGCAGCGTGCGAACCGGACAGGGGGCGGGAGGCTACACCTTC. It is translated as CSVRTGQGAGGYTF.

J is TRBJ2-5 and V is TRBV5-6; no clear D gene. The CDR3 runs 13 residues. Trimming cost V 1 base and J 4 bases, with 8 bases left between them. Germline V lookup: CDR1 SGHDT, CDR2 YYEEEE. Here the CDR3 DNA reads TGTGCCAGCAGCTTGAAAGTGGCAGAGACCCAGTACTTC. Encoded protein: CASSLKVAETQYF. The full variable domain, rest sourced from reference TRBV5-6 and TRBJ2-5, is DAGVTQSPTHLIKTRGQQVTLRCSPKSGHDTVSWYQQALGQGPQFIFQYYEEEERQRGNFPDRFSGHQFPNYSSELNVNALLLGDSALYLCASSLKVAETQYFGPGTRLLVL.

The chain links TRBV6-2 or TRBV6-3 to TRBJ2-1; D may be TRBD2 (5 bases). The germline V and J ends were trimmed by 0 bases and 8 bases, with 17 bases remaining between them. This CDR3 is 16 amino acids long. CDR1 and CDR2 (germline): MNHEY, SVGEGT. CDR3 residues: CASSYSRRVSGDEQFF. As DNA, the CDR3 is TGTGCCAGCAGTTACTCGAGGCGGGTCTCAGGCGATGAGCAGTTCTTC.

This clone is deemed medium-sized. The CDR3 here is CASSAQPGQVYGYTF. CDR3 bases: TGTGCCAGCAGTGCCCAACCCGGACAGGTCTATGGCTACACCTTC. The chain recombines TRBV2 with TRBJ1-2; 7 positions match TRBD1. Germline values: CDR1 SNHLY, CDR2 FYNNEI. The CDR3 runs 15 residues. The V gene end was trimmed by 4 bases and the J gene end by 4 bases; junction bases not matched to a gene: 9.

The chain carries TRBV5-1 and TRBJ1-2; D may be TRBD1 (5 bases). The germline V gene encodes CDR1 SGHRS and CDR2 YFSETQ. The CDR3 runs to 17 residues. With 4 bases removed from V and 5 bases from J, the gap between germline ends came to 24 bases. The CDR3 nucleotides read TGCGCCAGCAGCCCCCCCGGCGGGGCGTCTCTTTGGTATGGCTACACCTTC. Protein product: CASSPPGGASLWYGYTF.